The 22 T cell receptor beta chains reported below all come from one sample, sequenced in a study of cytomegalovirus exposure and HLA in healthy donors. The PCR used 60 Vbeta and 13 Jbeta primers. This table comes from immunoSEQ multiplex PCR, and its TCRdb copy is limited to in-frame clones, with some not included. There are 100,000 to 150,000 clones in the sample; 70% to 85% occur only once, and around 3% lies in the top ten. The material sequenced was PBMCs. These receptors all come from a woman in her fifties or sixties in good health and CMV-seronegative.

For this clone: Mismatch with germline at one junction end may stem from a read error. The J gene is TRBJ2-1, the V gene TRBV7-7; 9 positions agree with TRBD2. CDR3 length equals 14 residues. Germline V gives CDR1 SSHAT, CDR2 FNYEAQ (reference sequence). The CDR3 protein is CASSLTSGYNEQFF. DNA of the CDR3: TGTGCTAGCAGTCTGACTAGCGGCTACAATGAGCAGTTCTTC.

The chain couples TRBV27 to TRBJ2-5, with TRBD1 matching over 7 bases. CDR1 and CDR2 (germline): MNHEY, SMNVEV (reference sequence). The CDR3 contains 14 residues. With 5 bases clipped from V and 5 bases from J, the junction kept 8 bases outside the gene matches. CDR3 sequence (DNA): TGTGCCAGCAGTATGGTCCGGGACAGCGAGACCCAGTACTTC. Amino acids: CASSMVRDSETQYF.

The chain is built from TRBV10-3 and TRBJ2-1, with D possibly matching TRBD2 (6 bases). The germline V and J ends were trimmed by 7 bases and 8 bases, with 12 bases remaining between them. This CDR3 has 12 amino acids. The germline gives CDR1 ENHRY, CDR2 SYGVKD. CDR3 sequence reads: CAIKDPGDEQFF. In DNA form, the CDR3 reads TGTGCCATCAAGGACCCGGGGGATGAGCAGTTCTTC.

The V gene is TRBV28, the J gene TRBJ1-2, with 10 bases aligning to TRBD1. V lost 6 bases, J lost 8 bases, and 3 bases stayed unmatched. CDR1 and CDR2 (germline): MDHEN, SYDVKM. The CDR3 spans 12 residues. The CDR3 sequence: CASRGDRGGYTF. CDR3 in DNA: TGTGCCAGCAGGGGGGACAGGGGAGGCTACACCTTC.

The chain recombines TRBV7-2 with TRBJ2-1; maybe TRBD1 (6 bases). CDR1 SGHTA and CDR2 FQGNSA come from the germline V gene. The V gene lost 2 bases and the J gene lost 5 bases, with 22 bases spanning the gap. The CDR3 extends over 18 amino acids. The CDR3 sequence: CASSLRMGTGQLNNEQFF. CDR3 DNA sequence: TGTGCCAGCAGCTTAAGGATGGGTACGGGACAACTCAACAATGAGCAGTTCTTC.

This clone has only a few counts. The chain recombines TRBV5-1 with TRBJ2-7; TRBD1 matches 9 bases. Trimming cost V 4 bases and J 7 bases; bases outside gene matches: 6. Germline assignment: CDR1 SGHRS and CDR2 YFSETQ. The CDR3 is made up of 13 amino acids. DNA of the CDR3: TGCGCCAGCAGCACAAGGACAGGGGAAGAGCAGTACTTC. Encoded protein: CASSTRTGEEQYF.

This chain joins TRBV28 and TRBJ2-3, with D possibly matching TRBD2 (6 bases). In germline, CDR1 is MDHEN, CDR2 SYDVKM. CDR3 size: 16 residues. Trimming left V 7 bases short and J 0 bases short, with 17 bases between. The CDR3 region has the DNA TGTGCCAGCACCTTCCCGGGACTTTCTAGCACAGATACGCAGTATTTT. Translated, it gives CASTFPGLSSTDTQYF.

V usage is TRBV7-2 and J usage is TRBJ1-1; D not certain. Trimming stripped 1 base from V and 1 base from J, with 4 bases between. Germline V CDR1 and CDR2: SGHTA, FQGNSA. The CDR3 is made up of 13 amino acids. The DNA of the CDR3 is TGTGCCAGCAGCTTAGAAGCGAACACTGAAGCTTTCTTT. Its translation: CASSLEANTEAFF.

The J gene is TRBJ1-2, the V gene TRBV6-5; 7 bases are shared with TRBD1. The V gene end was trimmed by 2 bases and the J gene end by 8 bases; junction bases not matched to a gene: 8. Germline-derived CDR1 and CDR2 are MNHEY and SVGAGI. There are 14 residues in the CDR3. The chain's CDR3 is CASSYGEGAGGYTF. The CDR3 nucleotides read TGTGCCAGCAGTTACGGTGAGGGGGCGGGCGGCTACACCTTC.

The rearrangement joins TRBV19 to TRBJ1-5; the D gene is possibly TRBD1 (6 bases). CDR1 LNHDA and CDR2 SQIVND come from the germline V gene (reference sequence). V was clipped by 3 bases and J by 5 bases, with 11 bases between them. This CDR3 is 14 amino acids long. In nucleotides, the CDR3 is TGTGCCAGTAGTATTCGCAGGGGAGATCAGCCCCAGCATTTT. It codes for CASSIRRGDQPQHF.

The chain links TRBV9 to TRBJ2-7; tentative D call: TRBD2 (5 bases). The length of the CDR3 is 15 residues. Germline lookup yields CDR1 SGDLS and CDR2 YYNGEE. Trimming cost V 0 bases and J 3 bases, with 13 bases left between them. The CDR3 nucleotides are TGTGCCAGCAGCGTAGAGGGTGCGGGCCTCTACGAGCAGTACTTC. Encoded protein: CASSVEGAGLYEQYF.

The chain carries TRBV27 and TRBJ1-5, with D possibly TRBD1 on 6 matching bases. Germline loops: CDR1 MNHEY, CDR2 SMNVEV (reference sequence). The CDR3 is 13 residues long. Between the trimmed V and J ends, which lost 3 bases and 5 bases, there was a span of 8 bases. CDR3 residues: CASSLTGHQPQHF. The DNA for the CDR3 is TGTGCCAGCAGTTTGACAGGTCATCAGCCCCAGCATTTT.

The CDR3 nucleotides are TGCGCCAGCAGCCAAGATTTGAGCGGCGGATGGTTCAATGAGCAGTTCTTC. Residues: CASSQDLSGGWFNEQFF. The chain employs TRBV4-3 and TRBJ2-1; D may be TRBD2 (5 bases). Germline V CDR1 and CDR2: LGHNA, YSLEER. This CDR3 has 17 amino acids. The V end was cut by 0 bases, the J end by 6 bases, with 18 bases between.

The rearrangement links TRBV15 to TRBJ2-7; no definite D call. Per germline, CDR1 LNHNV and CDR2 YYDKDF (reference sequence). V was clipped by 0 bases and J by 2 bases, with 23 bases between them. The CDR3 spans 19 residues. CDR3 bases: TGTGCCACCAGCAGAGATGGAGTGGTTTATAGATTTAAGGCCTACGAGCAGTACTTC. Its translation: CATSRDGVVYRFKAYEQYF.

The chain carries TRBV7-9 and TRBJ1-1, with D perhaps matching TRBD1 (6 bases). Germline V gene sequence: CDR1 SEHNR, CDR2 FQNEAQ (reference sequence). This CDR3 comprises 17 residues. V shed 3 bases and J shed 5 bases, with 22 bases lying between them. For the CDR3, the DNA is TGTGCCAGCAGCTTGGGGGGGTACAGGGACTCAAGTACTGAAGCTTTCTTT. This translates into CASSLGGYRDSSTEAFF.

This clone was seen just once. The chain recombines TRBV5-6 with TRBJ2-7, with TRBD2 as a possible D gene (7 bases). The CDR3 is made up of 16 amino acids. The V end lost 0 bases, the J end lost 2 bases, and 15 bases lay between the germline ends. Germline loops: CDR1 SGHDT, CDR2 YYEEEE. CDR3 DNA sequence: TGTGCCAGCAGCTTGGGGGGGGGACAACGAGCCTACGAGCAGTACTTC. Translated: CASSLGGGQRAYEQYF.

A few counts support this clone. The chain couples TRBV7-3 to TRBJ1-1; TRBD1 is a possible D gene (6 bases). The CDR3 extends over 15 amino acids. V lost 2 bases, J lost 2 bases, and 12 bases lay in between. Germline V gene data show CDR1 as SGHTA and CDR2 as FQGTGA. The CDR3 DNA sequence: TGTGCCAGCAGCTTAGGGGGGGCGATCAACACTGAAGCTTTCTTT. The encoded protein is CASSLGGAINTEAFF.

This clone appeared a single time. The chain joins TRBV19 to TRBJ2-1; TRBD1 matches 10 bases. J gave up 9 bases and V 8 bases, and 13 bases lay outside the gene matches. The germline V gene encodes CDR1 LNHDA and CDR2 SQIVND (reference sequence). The CDR3 is 15 residues long. As DNA, the CDR3 is TGTGCCAGTGGTCAGACCGGGACAGGGGCGGGTGAGCAGTTCTTC. Translation: CASGQTGTGAGEQFF. The full variable domain, in which reference TRBV19 and TRBJ2-1 provide the parts outside the CDR3, is DGGITQSPKYLFRKEGQNVTLSCEQNLNHDAMYWYRQDPGQGLRLIYYSQIVNDFQKGDIAEGYSVSREKKESFPLTVTSAQKNPTAFYLCASGQTGTGAGEQFFGPGTRLTVL.

This clone was seen more than once but under ten times. The chain is built from TRBV6-4 and TRBJ2-7; 8 nucleotides agree with TRBD2. CDR3 length: 15 amino acids. Germline V gene sequence: CDR1 MRHNA, CDR2 SNTAGT. The ends lost 3 bases at V and 6 bases at J; junction bases unmatched: 10. The CDR3 nucleotides read TGTGCCAGCAGTGAGGTAGCGGGAACAGGTCGCGAGCAGTACTTC. Its protein product is CASSEVAGTGREQYF.

J is TRBJ2-2 and V is TRBV9; no clear D. The CDR3 is 13 residues long. Trimming left V 2 bases short and J 3 bases short, with 5 bases between. Germline V gives CDR1 SGDLS, CDR2 YYNGEE. The CDR3 loop is CASSVEDTGELFF. The CDR3 DNA sequence: TGTGCCAGCAGCGTTGAGGACACCGGGGAGCTGTTTTTT. The complete variable domain, with remaining parts taken from reference TRBV9 and TRBJ2-2, reads DSGVTQTPKHLITATGQRVTLRCSPRSGDLSVYWYQQSLDQGLQFLIQYYNGEERAKGNILERFSAQQFPDLHSELNLSSLELGDSALYFCASSVEDTGELFFGEGSRLTVL.

V usage is TRBV29-1 and J usage is TRBJ2-5; possible D gene TRBD2, 6 bases. There are 12 residues in the CDR3. Deletions cut 4 bases from V and 4 bases from J, with 10 bases between. Germline assignment: CDR1 SQVTM and CDR2 ANQGSEA. The CDR3 nucleotides are TGCAGCGTTGCCCCCGGGGGAGAGACCCAGTACTTC. It is translated as CSVAPGGETQYF.

J is TRBJ2-7 and V is TRBV27; TRBD1 agrees at 8 bases. Germline V gene data show CDR1 as MNHEY and CDR2 as SMNVEV (reference sequence). The CDR3 is made up of 14 amino acids. The V segment lost 2 bases and the J segment 3 bases; nucleotides outside the gene matches: 3. The CDR3 spells CASSLVTGDYEQYF. The CDR3 DNA reads TGTGCCAGCAGTTTAGTGACAGGGGACTACGAGCAGTACTTC.